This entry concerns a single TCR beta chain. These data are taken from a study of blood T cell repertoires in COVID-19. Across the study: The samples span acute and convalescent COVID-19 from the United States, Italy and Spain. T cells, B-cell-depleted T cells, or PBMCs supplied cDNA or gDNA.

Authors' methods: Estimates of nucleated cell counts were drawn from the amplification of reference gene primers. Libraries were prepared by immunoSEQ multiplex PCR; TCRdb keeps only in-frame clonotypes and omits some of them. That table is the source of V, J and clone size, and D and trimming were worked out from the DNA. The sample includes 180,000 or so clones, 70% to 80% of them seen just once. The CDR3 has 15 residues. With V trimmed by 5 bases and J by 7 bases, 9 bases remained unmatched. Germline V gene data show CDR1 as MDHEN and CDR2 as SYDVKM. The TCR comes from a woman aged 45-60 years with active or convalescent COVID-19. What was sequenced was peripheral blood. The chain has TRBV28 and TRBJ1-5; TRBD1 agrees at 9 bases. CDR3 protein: CASSTSTGGRQPQHF. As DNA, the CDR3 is TGTGCCAGCAGTACTTCAACAGGGGGCAGACAGCCCCAGCATTTT.